This TCR beta chain originates from a study of identical twins. Overall study findings and caveats: Alpha sequences out of frame and shared by twins had excess low generation probability. Abundant beta clonotypes from cord blood had fewer insertions, unlike memory repertoires, which showed none.

Among all donors, each was a healthy Caucasian. With V trimmed by 4 bases and J by 6 bases, 6 bases remained unmatched. The CDR3 is made up of 15 amino acids. As to this clonotype: Its antigen remains unknown.

TCRdb passed the 5' RACE reads through MiXCR, listing each CDR3 protein once. This table has nearly 900,000 distinct CDR3 sequences, around an eighth appearing once. Another study also made use of these data, one on yellow fever vaccine responses in identical twins. This second study notes: Reportedly, twins showed a vaccine T cell response that looked partly convergent and partly personalized.

V is TRBV12-3 or TRBV12-4 and J is TRBJ2-1; 10 nucleotides align to TRBD2. The source of this sequence is a woman aged 18-29 years in good health. The sequenced material came from PBMCs. The CDR3 region has the DNA TGTGCCAGCAGTTCACTAGCGGGAAGCCCCAATGAGCAGTTCTTC. Encoded protein: CASSSLAGSPNEQFF.